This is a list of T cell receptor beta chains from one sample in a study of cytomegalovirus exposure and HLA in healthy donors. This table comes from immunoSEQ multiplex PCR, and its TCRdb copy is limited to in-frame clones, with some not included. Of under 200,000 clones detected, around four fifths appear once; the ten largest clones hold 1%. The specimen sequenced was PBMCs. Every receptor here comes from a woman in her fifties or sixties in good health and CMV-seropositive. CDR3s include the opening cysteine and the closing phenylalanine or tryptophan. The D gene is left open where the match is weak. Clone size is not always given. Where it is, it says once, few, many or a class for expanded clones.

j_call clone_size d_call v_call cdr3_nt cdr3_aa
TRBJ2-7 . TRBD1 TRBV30 TGTGCCTGGAGCGCAGGGGGTAGTTTGTCCCACGAGCAGTACTTC CAWSAGGSLSHEQYF
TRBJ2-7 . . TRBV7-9 TGTGCCGTCGCATGGGGGGGGGCCCACGAGCAGTACTTC CAVAWGGAHEQYF
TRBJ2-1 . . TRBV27 TGTGCCAGCAGTTTCACAGGCAATGAGCAGTTCTTC CASSFTGNEQFF
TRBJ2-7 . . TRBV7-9 TGTGCCAGCAGCTTAGCGCAGGGTTGGGAGGTCCGCTACGAGCAGTACTTC CASSLAQGWEVRYEQYF
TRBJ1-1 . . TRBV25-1 TGTGCCAGCAGTGAATACCAGGGATTGACTGAAGCTTTCTTT CASSEYQGLTEAFF
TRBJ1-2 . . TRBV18 TGTGCCAGCTCACCACGCCGGGACAATCCTGGCTACACCTTC CASSPRRDNPGYTF
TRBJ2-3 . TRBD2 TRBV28 TGTGCCAGCAGTTTAAGCGGGAGGGCCTCCTACACAGATACGCAGTATTTT CASSLSGRASYTDTQYF
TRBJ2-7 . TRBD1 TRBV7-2 TGTGCCAGCAGCCGGACAGGGGGTACTAGCTCCTACGAGCAGTACTTC CASSRTGGTSSYEQYF
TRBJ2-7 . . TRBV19 TGTGTCCCCATCCGGGACAACAGACAGGAGCCTTACGAGCAGTACTTC CVPIRDNRQEPYEQYF
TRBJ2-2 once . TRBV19 TGTGCCAGTAGGACTAGAAGCACCGGGGAGCTGTTTTTT CASRTRSTGELFF
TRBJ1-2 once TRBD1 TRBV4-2 TGTGCCAGCACCGAATCCGGGACAGGGACTGGCTACACCTTC CASTESGTGTGYTF